Presented here are 30 T cell receptor beta chains from one specimen sequenced in a study of graft-versus-host responses after intestinal transplantation. The assay was immunoSEQ multiplex PCR, and TCRdb's table has in-frame clones only and misses some. In the table there are roughly 20,000 clones, approximately 70% of which are singletons. Lymphocytes (intraepithelial and lamina propria) were released by processing the graft tissue. The input for sequencing was ileum tissue, taken about 20 days after intestinal transplant. The receptors here all came from a human patient who received an intestinal transplant, so some T cells may come from the graft donor.

This rearrangement joins TRBV4-1 to TRBJ2-7; TRBD1 agrees at 9 bases. V lost 1 base, J lost 2 bases, and 9 bases stayed unmatched. The CDR3 loop spans 17 amino acids. The germline CDR1 and CDR2 sequences are MGHRA and YSYEKL. DNA of the CDR3: TGCGCCAGCAGCCAAGTTATGGGACAGGGCCACCCCTACGAGCAGTACTTC. Amino acid sequence: CASSQVMGQGHPYEQYF.

The V and J genes are TRBV4-3 and TRBJ1-2; D possibly corresponds to TRBD1 (6 bases). Germline V gene data show CDR1 as LGHNA and CDR2 as YSLEER. The CDR3 loop spans 16 amino acids. V lost 0 bases, J lost 5 bases, and 16 bases lay in between. CDR3 bases: TGCGCCAGCAGCCAAGAAATTAAGGGGGTCGGTTATGGCTACACCTTC. Translation gives CASSQEIKGVGYGYTF.

The gene calls are TRBV29-1 and TRBJ2-7; 14 bases are shared with TRBD2. The CDR3 is made up of 16 amino acids. The germline CDR1 and CDR2 sequences are SQVTM and ANQGSEA. J lost 3 bases, V lost 6 bases, and 10 bases had no gene match. CDR3 DNA: TGCAGCGTCCTGGGACTAGCGGGAGTTTTAAGCTACGAGCAGTACTTC. This sequence encodes CSVLGLAGVLSYEQYF.

This chain links TRBV12-5 with TRBJ2-2; TRBD2 aligns across 11 bases. From germline, CDR1 is LGHNT and CDR2 FRNRAP. The CDR3 contains 17 residues. V shed 5 bases, J shed 6 bases, and the junction held 11 bases outside the gene matches. This CDR3 is CASGPTSGSKYSGELFF. As DNA, the CDR3 is TGTGCTAGTGGTCCCACTAGCGGGAGTAAATATTCCGGGGAGCTGTTTTTT.

The rearrangement links TRBV5-1 to TRBJ2-7; weak D call: TRBD2 (5 bases). Trimming took 1 base from V and 8 from J, leaving 16 bases between them. Germline assignment: CDR1 SGHRS and CDR2 YFSETQ. This CDR3 spans 14 amino acids. The CDR3 DNA sequence: TGCGCCAGCAGCTTGTCTTTTGATTCGGGAAAGCAGTACTTC. Amino acids: CASSLSFDSGKQYF.

The chain is built from TRBV7-2 and TRBJ2-3; no clear D. CDR1 is SGHTA, CDR2 FQGNSA, per germline. The CDR3 spans 12 residues. V was clipped by 6 bases and J by 4 bases, with 8 bases between them. This CDR3 is CASSPTADTQYF. The CDR3 coding sequence is TGTGCCAGCAGTCCTACGGCAGATACGCAGTATTTT.

The rearrangement uses TRBV28 and TRBJ1-5, with 10 bases fitting TRBD1. With 8 bases clipped from V and 4 bases from J, the junction kept 8 bases outside the gene matches. The CDR3 has 15 residues. Germline CDR1 and CDR2: MDHEN and SYDVKM. CDR3: CASHGRTGGNQPQHF. The CDR3 coding sequence is TGTGCCAGCCACGGGCGGACAGGGGGAAATCAGCCCCAGCATTTT.

This chain uses TRBV5-1 with TRBJ2-2, with D uncertain. Trimming pared 4 bases from V and 9 bases from J, leaving 13 bases between. Germline loops: CDR1 SGHRS, CDR2 YFSETQ. CDR3 length: 13 amino acids. This chain's CDR3 is CASSPLPGRELFF. CDR3 nucleotide sequence: TGCGCCAGCAGCCCCTTACCTGGGCGGGAGCTGTTTTTT.

The chain uses TRBV30 and TRBJ2-7; maybe TRBD2 (5 bases). The V gene's germline CDR1 is GTSNPN and CDR2 SVGIG (reference sequence). The CDR3 contains 13 residues. Trimming took off 3 bases at V and 2 bases at J, with 11 bases between the two ends. This CDR3 is CAWSSGYPYEQYF. The CDR3 DNA reads TGTGCCTGGAGCAGCGGCTACCCCTACGAGCAGTACTTC.

The chain recombines TRBV4-2 with TRBJ1-1; tentative D call: TRBD1 (5 bases). V was trimmed by 8 bases and J by 3 bases, leaving 10 bases between them. This CDR3 is 12 amino acids long. The germline gives CDR1 LGHNA, CDR2 YNFKEQ. The DNA for the CDR3 is TGTGCCAGCCGCTGGGGGGACACTGAAGCTTTCTTT. Translating it yields CASRWGDTEAFF.

This chain connects TRBV9 to TRBJ2-2; weak D call: TRBD1 (5 bases). Germline CDR1 and CDR2: SGDLS and YYNGEE. V shed 0 bases and J shed 6 bases, with 9 bases lying between them. The CDR3 runs 14 residues. The CDR3, as DNA: TGTGCCAGCAGCGTAGTAGGCAGGGCCGGGGAGCTGTTTTTT. Its translation is CASSVVGRAGELFF.

The chain links TRBV6-1 to TRBJ2-1; 11 nucleotides match TRBD2. The germline V gene encodes CDR1 MNHNS and CDR2 SASEGT. The CDR3 has 15 residues. The ends lost 6 bases at V and 6 bases at J; junction bases unmatched: 7. As DNA, the CDR3 is TGTGCCAGCAGCCCGACTAGCGGGACCGTCAATGAGCAGTTCTTC. It encodes CASSPTSGTVNEQFF.

V and J are TRBV6-5 and TRBJ2-3, with TRBD2 identical over 8 bases. The CDR3 is made up of 15 amino acids. Germline-derived CDR1 and CDR2 are MNHEY and SVGAGI. V trimming: 5 bases; J trimming: 1 base; junction bases outside the gene matches: 5. CDR3 sequence (DNA): TGTGCCAGCAGTCGAAGCGGGAGAGGCACAGATACGCAGTATTTT. The encoded protein is CASSRSGRGTDTQYF.

This chain links TRBV4-2 with TRBJ2-7, with 7 bases matching TRBD1. The ends lost 0 bases at V and 6 bases at J; junction bases unmatched: 17. Germline V gene lookup returns CDR1 LGHNA and CDR2 YNFKEQ. The CDR3 is made up of 18 amino acids. The CDR3: CASSQDRQGPPKGCEQYF. DNA of the CDR3: TGTGCCAGCAGCCAAGATCGACAGGGTCCCCCGAAAGGGTGCGAGCAGTACTTC.

This clone has a single count. The rearrangement uses TRBV4-2 and TRBJ1-1; 10 positions agree with TRBD1. The CDR3 has 17 amino acids. V lost 0 bases to trimming and J lost 2 bases; unmatched junction nucleotides: 6. Germline CDR1 and CDR2: LGHNA and YNFKEQ. The CDR3 bases are TGTGCCAGCAGCCAAGAAGGTTGGACAGGGGGAAACACTGAAGCTTTCTTT. It translates to CASSQEGWTGGNTEAFF.

The chain joins TRBV11-2 to TRBJ2-3; 10 bases are shared with TRBD2. This CDR3 is 18 amino acids long. CDR1 is SGHAT, CDR2 FQNNGV, per germline. Losses at the gene ends were 4 bases for V and 0 bases for J; bases not matched to a gene: 10. The CDR3 coding sequence is TGTGCCAGCAGCTCAACTAGCGGGGACCTCTCTAGCACAGATACGCAGTATTTT. It codes for CASSSTSGDLSSTDTQYF.

The chain joins TRBV25-1 to TRBJ2-3, with 10 bases fitting TRBD2. This CDR3 contains 18 residues. Losses at the gene ends were 2 bases for V and 3 bases for J; bases not matched to a gene: 11. CDR1 MGHDK and CDR2 SYGVNS come from the germline V gene. The DNA for the CDR3 is TGTGCCAGCAGTGAAAACAACGTAAGCGGGGGGGCAACAGATACGCAGTATTTT. Its translation is CASSENNVSGGATDTQYF.

This rearrangement joins TRBV6-5 to TRBJ2-7, with D maybe TRBD2 (6 bases). The CDR3 covers 14 residues. Trimming took 2 bases from V and 2 from J, leaving 10 bases between them. Germline assignment: CDR1 MNHEY and CDR2 SVGAGI. CDR3 region: CASSYTGAPYEQYF. The CDR3 DNA is TGTGCCAGCAGTTACACGGGAGCCCCCTACGAGCAGTACTTC.

The rearrangement joins TRBV6-1 to TRBJ1-5; the D is unclear. The V gene lost 6 bases and the J gene lost 2 bases, with 14 bases spanning the gap. This CDR3 region has 15 residues. CDR1 and CDR2 from the germline V gene are MNHNS and SASEGT. This CDR3 is CASSLTYVGNQPQHF. As DNA, the CDR3 is TGTGCCAGCAGCCTAACTTACGTGGGCAATCAGCCCCAGCATTTT.

J is TRBJ2-1 and V is TRBV4-1; 13 bases fit TRBD2. Germline CDR1 is MGHRA and CDR2 is YSYEKL. J gave up 7 bases and V 1 base, and 7 bases lay outside the gene matches. CDR3 size: 17 residues. CDR3 DNA: TGCGCCAGCAGCCAAGGATCCCCGACTAGCGGGAGGAATGAGCAGTTCTTC. This codes for CASSQGSPTSGRNEQFF.

J is TRBJ2-7 and V is TRBV5-8; 15 bases fit TRBD2. The germline V gene has CDR1 SGHTS and CDR2 YDEGEE. This CDR3 is 18 amino acids long. V was clipped by 5 bases and J by 4 bases; unmatched bases: 13. CDR3 protein: CASRRTSGRAYVRYEQYF. CDR3 in DNA: TGTGCCAGCAGGCGGACTAGCGGGAGGGCCTACGTCCGATACGAGCAGTACTTC.

The rearrangement joins TRBV7-7 to TRBJ2-5; D possibly corresponds to TRBD2 (5 bases). V was trimmed by 2 bases and J by 3 bases, leaving 19 bases between them. The germline V gene has CDR1 SSHAT and CDR2 FNYEAQ (reference sequence). This CDR3 region has 17 residues. The CDR3 DNA reads as TGTGCCAGCAGCTTATTTCGGACGGGAAACCCGAAAGAGACCCAGTACTTC. Translating it yields CASSLFRTGNPKETQYF.

This clone was found once. The V call is TRBV7-2, the J call TRBJ2-7; 12 positions agree with TRBD2. Losses at the gene ends were 1 base for V and 3 bases for J; bases not matched to a gene: 4. Germline V CDR1 and CDR2: SGHTA, FQGNSA. The CDR3 spans 16 residues. CDR3 in DNA: TGTGCCAGCAGCTTAGGTCGACTAGCGGGGGTCTACGAGCAGTACTTC. It is translated as CASSLGRLAGVYEQYF.

The V gene is TRBV27, the J gene TRBJ2-3; 11 bases are a match to TRBD2. Germline loops: CDR1 MNHEY, CDR2 SMNVEV (reference sequence). The CDR3 runs to 20 residues. V dropped 1 base and J dropped 2; count of bases not matched to a gene: 14. CDR3 DNA: TGTGCCAGCAGTTTATGGCGGGCCGATACTAGCGGGGGAACCACAGATACGCAGTATTTT. Translation: CASSLWRADTSGGTTDTQYF.

This chain uses TRBV29-1 with TRBJ2-7; 7 nucleotides agree with TRBD2. The germline V gene has CDR1 SQVTM and CDR2 ANQGSEA. The CDR3 runs to 10 residues. V lost 6 bases to trimming and J lost 4 bases; unmatched junction nucleotides: 0. The CDR3: CSVREYEQYF. The CDR3 bases are TGCAGCGTGCGGGAGTACGAGCAGTACTTC.

This CDR3 is CASSLPYRSTDTQYF. CDR3 DNA sequence: TGCGCCAGCAGCTTGCCATACAGAAGCACAGATACGCAGTATTTT. The gene calls are TRBV5-1 and TRBJ2-3; no clear D gene. Trimming cost V 1 base and J 0 bases, with 9 bases left between them. CDR1 is SGHRS and CDR2 is YFSETQ in the germline V gene. The CDR3 length is 15 residues.

This clone was counted between two and nine times. The rearrangement joins TRBV5-4 to TRBJ1-1, with D possibly TRBD1 on 6 matching bases. V shed 4 bases and J shed 0 bases, with 16 bases lying between them. The CDR3 has 16 amino acids. Germline CDR1 reads SGHNT; CDR2 reads YYREEE (reference sequence). DNA for the CDR3: TGTGCCAGCAGCAGTGGACAGCCCGAAATGAACACTGAAGCTTTCTTT. This codes for CASSSGQPEMNTEAFF.

The gene calls are TRBV5-1 and TRBJ1-2, with unresolved D. The CDR3 loop spans 14 amino acids. Trimming removed 2 bases at V and 4 bases at J, with 12 bases between. Germline V gene data show CDR1 as SGHRS and CDR2 as YFSETQ. The CDR3 here is CASSFGHGSYGYTF. The CDR3 DNA sequence: TGCGCCAGCAGCTTTGGGCATGGCTCCTATGGCTACACCTTC.

A few counts support this clone. The CDR3 spells CASSVFSTSAGNEQFF. DNA for the CDR3: TGTGCCAGCAGCGTATTTTCGACCAGCGCGGGCAATGAGCAGTTCTTC. V is TRBV9 and J is TRBJ2-1; tentatively, D is TRBD2 (5 bases). Trimming pared 1 base from V and 6 bases from J, leaving 17 bases between. Per germline, CDR1 SGDLS and CDR2 YYNGEE. The CDR3 consists of 16 residues.

The V gene is TRBV27, the J gene TRBJ2-1, with 9 nucleotides matching TRBD1. This CDR3 is built from 13 residues. CDR1 MNHEY and CDR2 SMNVEV come from the germline V gene (reference sequence). V lost 5 bases to trimming and J lost 6 bases; unmatched junction nucleotides: 2. The CDR3 DNA reads as TGTGCCAGCAGTCTGGACAGGGGCAATGAGCAGTTCTTC. Amino acids: CASSLDRGNEQFF.